Included here is one T cell receptor (beta chain) sequence, with context. The data stem from a study of blood T cell repertoires in COVID-19. About the research overall: Samples taken during acute and convalescent COVID-19 were collected in the United States, Italy and Spain. PBMCs, B-cell-depleted T cells, or T cells were the source of the cDNA or gDNA that made up the material.

Assay used: immunoSEQ multiplex PCR; TCRdb lists only in-frame clones, some missing. The sample contains roughly 160,000 clones, almost 85% of which appear only once. V lost 6 bases and J lost 2, with 8 bases in between. CDR3 size: 13 residues. Germline loops: CDR1 SNHLY, CDR2 FYNNEI. One Seattle source followed patients from active infection through their disease course. The chain uses TRBV2 and TRBJ1-3; TRBD1 might be the D (6 bases). The material sequenced was peripheral blood. The receptor comes from a woman aged 80 or over with COVID-19, enrolled during active disease. The CDR3, as DNA: TGTGCCAGCAGACAGGGCCCTGGAAACACCATATATTTT. Translation: CASRQGPGNTIYF.